This T cell receptor beta chain appears in the sequencing data of a study of brain T cells in children with intractable seizures. Sample time point: blood from clinic visit 5 months post-surgery; TSC patient then seizure free. This CDR3 spans 13 amino acids. Germline values: CDR1 SGHDN, CDR2 FVKESK. V gave up 4 bases and J gave up 5 bases, with 10 bases separating them. TCRdb's copy holds only in-frame clones and misses some; the assay was immunoSEQ multiplex PCR. The profile shows about 340,000 clones, 85% to 95% of them singletons. The chain recombines TRBV14 with TRBJ2-3; D is unresolved. Sequencing was performed on peripheral blood, taken around 5 months after surgery. The source is a boy younger than two with tuberous sclerosis and intractable seizures. CDR3 DNA: TGTGCCAGCAGCCTACCGGTGGGAGATACGCAGTATTTT. It translates to CASSLPVGDTQYF.